A few counts support the clone carrying this TCR beta chain. Its antigen is not identified. With 1 base clipped from V and 6 bases from J, the junction kept 14 bases outside the gene matches. The CDR3 runs to 17 residues. The data were taken from a study of T cell repertoires in cytomegalovirus infection. Study-level results: Cumulative public TCR beta family frequency identified carriers of CMV plus the relevant HLA.

MiXCR was run by TCRdb on the reads, yielding one entry per CDR3 protein. This sample has 150,000 to 200,000 distinct CDR3 sequences, with about 30% found just once. The receptor's source is a human donor in good health (CMV status not recorded). Some clones in this sample may be carry-over from other donors' samples. Sequencing was done on a sample of PBMCs. The chain recombines TRBV12-3 or TRBV12-4 with TRBJ1-2, with TRBD1 matching over 7 bases. CDR3 sequence reads: CASSLGKGGDRAHGYTF. For the CDR3, the DNA is TGTGCCAGCAGTTTAGGGAAGGGAGGAGACAGGGCCCATGGCTACACCTTC.